This T cell receptor (beta chain) came from a study of blood T cell repertoires in COVID-19. Background on the study: From the United States, Italy and Spain came samples of acute and convalescent COVID-19. Sources were T cells, B-cell-depleted T cells, or PBMCs; the material itself was cDNA or gDNA.

In germline, CDR1 is ENHRY, CDR2 SYGVKD. V shed 6 bases and J shed 2 bases, with 14 bases lying between them. The length of the CDR3 is 14 residues. Methods used by the authors: Researchers report that nucleated cell counts were estimated from reference gene primer amplification. Repertoires were generated with immunoSEQ multiplex PCR, while TCRdb's copy carries only in-frame clones and drops some. Clone size and V and J calls were adopted from that table, with D and trimming inferred from the DNA. The sample shows under 150,000 clones, approximately 88% of them seen only once. V is TRBV10-3 and J is TRBJ2-7, with D perhaps matching TRBD1 (6 bases). This receptor was obtained from a woman aged 80 or over with acute or convalescent COVID-19. The specimen was peripheral blood. This chain's CDR3 is CAIRPGHQAYEQYF. The CDR3 nucleotides read TGTGCCATCAGACCGGGACACCAAGCCTACGAGCAGTACTTC.